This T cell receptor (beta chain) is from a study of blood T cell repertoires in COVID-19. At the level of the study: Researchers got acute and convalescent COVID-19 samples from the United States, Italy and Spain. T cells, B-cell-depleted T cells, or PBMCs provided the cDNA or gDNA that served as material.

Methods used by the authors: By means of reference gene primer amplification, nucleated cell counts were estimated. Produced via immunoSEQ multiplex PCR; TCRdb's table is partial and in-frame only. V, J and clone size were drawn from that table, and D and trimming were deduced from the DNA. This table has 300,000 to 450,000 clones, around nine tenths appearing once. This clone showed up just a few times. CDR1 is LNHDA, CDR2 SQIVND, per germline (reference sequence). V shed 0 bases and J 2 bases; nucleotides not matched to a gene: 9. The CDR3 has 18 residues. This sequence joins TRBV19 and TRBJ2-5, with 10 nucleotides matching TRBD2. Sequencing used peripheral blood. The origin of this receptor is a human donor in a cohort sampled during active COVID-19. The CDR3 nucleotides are TGTGCCAGTAGTATAGATCTAGCGGGGGATCCGGGACAAGAGACCCAGTACTTC. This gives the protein CASSIDLAGDPGQETQYF.